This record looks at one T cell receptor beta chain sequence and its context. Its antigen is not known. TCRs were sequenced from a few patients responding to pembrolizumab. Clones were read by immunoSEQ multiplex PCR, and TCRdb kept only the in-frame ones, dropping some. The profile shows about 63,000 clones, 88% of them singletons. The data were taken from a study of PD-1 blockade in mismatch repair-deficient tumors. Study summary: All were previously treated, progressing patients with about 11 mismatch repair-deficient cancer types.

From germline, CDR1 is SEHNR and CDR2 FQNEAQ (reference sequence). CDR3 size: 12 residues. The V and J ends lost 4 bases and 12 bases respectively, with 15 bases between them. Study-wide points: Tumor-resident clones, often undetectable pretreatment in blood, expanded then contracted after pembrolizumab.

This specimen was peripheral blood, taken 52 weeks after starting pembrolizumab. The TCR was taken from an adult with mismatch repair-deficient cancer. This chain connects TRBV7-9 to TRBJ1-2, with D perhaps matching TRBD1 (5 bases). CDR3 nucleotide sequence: TGTGCCAGCAGCTCCGGGACCGAAACGAACACCTTC. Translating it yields CASSSGTETNTF.